This TCR beta chain was profiled in a study of early T cells in non-severe SARS-CoV-2 infection. For the study at large: The chains were unpaired, and the sequenced material was bulk RNA from unsorted whole blood. Broader study findings: VDJdb matching skewed toward anti-spike CD8 responses, missing private and CD4 specificities.

The CDR3 is made up of 17 amino acids. Deletions cut 0 bases from V and 0 bases from J, with 12 bases between. Germline assignment: CDR1 LGHDT and CDR2 YNNKEL (reference sequence). Attachment of unique molecular identifiers was made to individual cDNA molecules. Via MiXCR, TCRdb re-called the 5' RACE reads, giving one row per CDR3 protein. The sample has 55,000 to 75,000 distinct CDR3 sequences; more than 7% are singletons. This clonotype showed up many times. No antigen is known for it. The sequence derives from an adult who was a healthcare worker with PCR-confirmed SARS-CoV-2 infection or an uninfected control (not recorded which). The specimen sequenced was whole blood. The chain has TRBV3-1 and TRBJ2-1; no reliable D call. CDR3 in DNA: TGTGCCAGCAGCCAAGAGACGGCGGTTAGCTCCTACAATGAGCAGTTCTTC. Protein: CASSQETAVSSYNEQFF.